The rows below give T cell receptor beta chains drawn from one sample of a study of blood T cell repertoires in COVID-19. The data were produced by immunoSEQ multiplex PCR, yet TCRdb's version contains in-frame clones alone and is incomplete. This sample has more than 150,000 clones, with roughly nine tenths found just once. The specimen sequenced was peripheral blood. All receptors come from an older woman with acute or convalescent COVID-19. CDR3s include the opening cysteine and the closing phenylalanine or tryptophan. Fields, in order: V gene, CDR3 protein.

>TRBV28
CASSLRYQGSEAFF
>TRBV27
CASSSRVPIYGYTF
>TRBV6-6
CASRAELLEAFF
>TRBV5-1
CASSLTGADTQYF
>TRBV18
CASSPTPPGQGNGYTF
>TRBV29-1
CSVRLAGAYNEQFF
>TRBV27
CASRGRQGNYGYTF
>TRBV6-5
CASSYSIQGHFSAFF
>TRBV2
CASREPPGVGNYGYTF
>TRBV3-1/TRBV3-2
CASSFAGGGQPQHF
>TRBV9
CASSVVGTDTQYF
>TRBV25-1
CASIKATIRGPNYGYTF
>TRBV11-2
CASSRQRSGNTIYF
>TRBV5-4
CASSLYGGATQHF
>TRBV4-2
CASTRQDEDTEAFF
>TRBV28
CASSLSARDYYEQYF
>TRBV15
CATSGGSGAGSYEQYF
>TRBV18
CASSPSSYEQYF
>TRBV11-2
CASSLVGDRGDTQYF
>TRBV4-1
CASSQDPAGVSTDTQYF
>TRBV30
CAWSVMRSGTQYF
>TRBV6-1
CASSEAPTANYGYTF
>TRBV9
CASSISGGATDTQYF
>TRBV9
CASSAQGTGELFF
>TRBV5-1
CASSYIPRGLAGANEQFF
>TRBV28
CASSFPGQHSNQPQHF
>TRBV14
CASSLGTFVSTDTQYF
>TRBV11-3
CASSLDPGQGASQPQHF
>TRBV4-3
CASSQELAGGSDTQYF
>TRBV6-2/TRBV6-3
CASSYWSVPTYNEQFF
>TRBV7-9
CASSLGEGRTEAFF
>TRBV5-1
CASSFGTSGYQETQYF
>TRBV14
CASSRYQGAEAFF
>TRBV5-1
CASSSQTGPNTEAFF
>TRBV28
CASSFLLGASGTYEQYF
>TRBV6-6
CASREAARAGGPQHF
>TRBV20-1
CSASGFWGTKTRGTGTDTQYF
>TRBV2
CASKRDRTDTQYF
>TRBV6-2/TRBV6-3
CASSRTSDGSETQYF
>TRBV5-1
CASSGAGGRTEAFF